The clone carrying this T cell receptor (beta chain) was picked up many times. What it binds is not known. Peripheral blood samples of 9 to 10 milliliters were drawn from each donor. Whenever a sample was processed, at least 6.5 million PBMCs were isolated. The extraction recovered at least 5 micrograms of total RNA per sample. Then a second PCR, running about 6 to 12 cycles, was carried out with a sample-barcoded 5' primer and a J-beta primer mix. TCRdb processed the 5' RACE reads anew with MiXCR; each CDR3 protein has one entry. Among more than 750,000 distinct CDR3 sequences listed, almost 30% were seen once. This entry belongs to a study of blood T cells in healthy people across ages. Study results and caveats: Both higher diversity and more naive CD4+ cells marked long-lived donors when set against aged donors.

CDR1 SGHRS and CDR2 YFSETQ come from the germline V gene. There are 14 residues in the CDR3. V gave up 0 bases and J gave up 1 base, with 7 bases separating them. These data also formed part of another study, on T cells of mothers and their children.

The sample comprised blood. The gene calls are TRBV5-1 and TRBJ2-5, with D perhaps TRBD1 (5 bases). The receptor was isolated from a woman in her forties in good health. In nucleotides, the CDR3 is TGCGCCAGCAGCTTGGACAGGCTCCAAGAGACCCAGTACTTC. It yields the protein CASSLDRLQETQYF.